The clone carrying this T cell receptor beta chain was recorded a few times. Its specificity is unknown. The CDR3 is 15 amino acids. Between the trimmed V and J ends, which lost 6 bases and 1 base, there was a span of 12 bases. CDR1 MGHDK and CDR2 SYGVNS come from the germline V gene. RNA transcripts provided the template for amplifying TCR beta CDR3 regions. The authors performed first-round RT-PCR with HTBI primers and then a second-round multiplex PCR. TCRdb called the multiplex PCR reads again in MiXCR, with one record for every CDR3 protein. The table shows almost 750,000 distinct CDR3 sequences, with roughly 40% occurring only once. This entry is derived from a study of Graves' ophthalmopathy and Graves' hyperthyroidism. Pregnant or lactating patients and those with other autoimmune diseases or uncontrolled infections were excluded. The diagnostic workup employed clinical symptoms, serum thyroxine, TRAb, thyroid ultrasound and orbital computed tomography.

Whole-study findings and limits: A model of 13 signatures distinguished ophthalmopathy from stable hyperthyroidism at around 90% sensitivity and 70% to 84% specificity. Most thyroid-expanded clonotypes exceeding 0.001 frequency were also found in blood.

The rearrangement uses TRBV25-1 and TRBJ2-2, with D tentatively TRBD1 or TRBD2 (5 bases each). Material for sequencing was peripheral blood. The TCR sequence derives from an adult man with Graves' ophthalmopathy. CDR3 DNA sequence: TGTGCCAGCAGCCCGAGGGGCGTGAACACCGGGGAGCTGTTTTTT. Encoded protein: CASSPRGVNTGELFF.